This entry lists 24 T cell receptor beta chains sequenced from one sample in a study of cytomegalovirus exposure and HLA in healthy donors. PCR amplification relied on 60 Vbeta primers (plus 13 Jbeta primers). Method: immunoSEQ multiplex PCR; TCRdb's copy keeps in-frame clones and lacks some. This table holds under 200,000 clones, approximately 81% found once. The sample was PBMCs. These receptors came from a boy between 10 and 17 years old in good health and CMV-seronegative.

The J gene is TRBJ1-1, the V gene TRBV7-8; TRBD1 is a possible D gene (6 bases). Trimming stripped 5 bases from V and 11 bases from J, with 21 bases between. CDR3 length: 14 residues. CDR1 is SGHVS, CDR2 FQNEAQ, per germline. The CDR3 loop is CASSLNRDKNRAFF. DNA for the CDR3: TGTGCCAGCAGCCTCAACCGGGACAAAAACCGGGCTTTCTTT. Supplemented by reference TRBV7-8 and TRBJ1-1, the full variable domain reads GAGVSQSPRYKVAKRGQDVALRCDPISGHVSLFWYQQALGQGPEFLTYFQNEAQLDKSGLPSDRFFAERPEGSVSTLKIQRTQQEDSAVYLCASSLNRDKNRAFFGQGTRLTVV.

The chain uses TRBV7-8 and TRBJ1-2; 11 bases are a match to TRBD1. Germline V gene lookup returns CDR1 SGHVS and CDR2 FQNEAQ. Losses at the gene ends were 7 bases for V and 7 bases for J; bases not matched to a gene: 8. The CDR3 has 14 amino acids. The CDR3 nucleotides read TGTGCCAGCACGGTCGGACAGGGGGCCAGTGGCTACACCTTC. This gives the protein CASTVGQGASGYTF.

Of note for this clone: The junction does not match germline at one end; this may be a read error. The rearrangement joins TRBV5-1 to TRBJ2-5, with TRBD1 as a possible D gene (5 bases). The CDR3 has 17 amino acids. CDR1 SGHRS and CDR2 YFSETQ come from the germline V gene. CDR3 sequence reads: CASSQTDRTGYQETQYF. In nucleotides, the CDR3 is TGCGCCAGCAGCCAAACCGACAGAACTGGGTACCAGGAGACCCAGTACTTC.

This rearrangement joins TRBV5-5 to TRBJ2-5, with TRBD2 as a possible D gene (5 bases). The length of the CDR3 is 17 residues. Germline V CDR1 and CDR2: SGHKS, YYEKEE (reference sequence). V lost 1 base, J lost 4 bases, and 20 bases lay in between. This CDR3 is CASSLNPATGSGETQYF. Here the CDR3 DNA reads TGTGCCAGCAGCTTGAATCCGGCTACGGGGAGTGGAGAGACCCAGTACTTC.

This rearrangement joins TRBV9 to TRBJ2-7; 11 bases are a match to TRBD2. Trimming cost V 3 bases and J 8 bases; bases outside gene matches: 10. The germline V gene has CDR1 SGDLS and CDR2 YYNGEE. This CDR3 has 15 amino acids. CDR3 sequence: CASSGPTGLAGQQYF. The DNA for the CDR3 is TGTGCCAGCAGCGGACCAACTGGACTAGCGGGCCAGCAGTACTTC. Using reference TRBV9 and TRBJ2-7 for the parts outside the CDR3, the full variable domain is DSGVTQTPKHLITATGQRVTLRCSPRSGDLSVYWYQQSLDQGLQFLIQYYNGEERAKGNILERFSAQQFPDLHSELNLSSLELGDSALYFCASSGPTGLAGQQYFGPGTRLTVT.

This sequence joins TRBV5-6 and TRBJ1-2; D unresolved. The CDR3 runs 14 residues. The germline gives CDR1 SGHDT, CDR2 YYEEEE. The germline V and J ends were trimmed by 0 bases and 4 bases, with 10 bases remaining between them. The CDR3, as DNA: TGTGCCAGCAGCTTGGGGCAGATTCTCTATGGCTACACCTTC. As protein: CASSLGQILYGYTF.

This rearrangement joins TRBV7-9 to TRBJ2-7; TRBD2 matches 13 bases. V shed 4 bases, J shed 3 bases, and the junction held 15 bases outside the gene matches. The CDR3 is 19 residues long. Germline lookup yields CDR1 SEHNR and CDR2 FQNEAQ (reference sequence). The CDR3 bases are TGTGCCAGCAGCTACCCGACTAGCGGGGGGAAATCGACACGCTACGAGCAGTACTTC. Protein sequence: CASSYPTSGGKSTRYEQYF.

CDR3 in DNA: TGTGCCAGCAGCCTAGAGCTGTTTTTT. Its translation: CASSLELFF. The chain recombines TRBV7-3 with TRBJ2-2, with no clear D. This CDR3 comprises 9 residues. V shed 5 bases and J shed 11 bases, with 3 bases lying between them. Looked up from germline, CDR1 is SGHTA and CDR2 is FQGTGA.

This chain links TRBV9 with TRBJ2-5, with 8 bases matching TRBD2. CDR3 size: 16 residues. The ends lost 0 bases at V and 3 bases at J; junction bases unmatched: 7. Germline CDR1 is SGDLS and CDR2 is YYNGEE. The CDR3, as DNA: TGTGCCAGCAGCGTAGGATTGTATAGCGGGGAAGAGACCCAGTACTTC. Encoded protein: CASSVGLYSGEETQYF.

The genes are TRBV6-5 and TRBJ1-5, with D perhaps TRBD1 (6 bases). The V end lost 6 bases, the J end lost 2 bases, and 14 bases lay between the germline ends. This CDR3 has 15 amino acids. CDR1 and CDR2 from the germline V gene are MNHEY and SVGAGI. CDR3 residues: CASSPQGHGNQPQHF. The CDR3 DNA is TGTGCCAGCAGCCCACAGGGTCACGGCAATCAGCCCCAGCATTTT.

This clone has just one count. The chain uses TRBV11-2 and TRBJ2-2; D is undetermined. The CDR3 loop spans 13 amino acids. The V end was cut by 1 base, the J end by 6 bases, with 6 bases between. The V gene's germline CDR1 is SGHAT and CDR2 FQNNGV. The CDR3 sequence is CASSLASAGELFF. CDR3 DNA sequence: TGTGCCAGCAGCTTAGCGTCTGCCGGGGAGCTGTTTTTT. The whole variable domain, filled in from reference TRBV11-2 and TRBJ2-2, reads EAGVAQSPRYKIIEKRQSVAFWCNPISGHATLYWYQQILGQGPKLLIQFQNNGVVDDSQLPKDRFSAERLKGVDSTLKIQPAKLEDSAVYLCASSLASAGELFFGEGSRLTVL.

The CDR3 loop reads CASSPYYPSTDTQYF. CDR3 coding DNA: TGTGCCAGCAGCCCATACTACCCCAGCACAGATACGCAGTATTTT. This sequence joins TRBV2 and TRBJ2-3; D remains ambiguous. There are 15 residues in the CDR3. V was shortened by 6 bases and J by 0 bases, with 13 bases between the two germline ends. CDR1 is SNHLY and CDR2 is FYNNEI in the germline V gene.

V and J are TRBV4-2 and TRBJ2-1; D gene ambiguous. The CDR3 is made up of 14 amino acids. Per the germline V gene, CDR1 is LGHNA and CDR2 is YNFKEQ. V lost 4 bases, J lost 7 bases, and 14 bases lay in between. The CDR3 region has the DNA TGTGCCAGCAGCCCTCTAACGAGCGAGAATGAGCAGTTCTTC. This translates into CASSPLTSENEQFF.

The CDR3 region is CASSLVTSRGYEQYF. The DNA for the CDR3 is TGTGCCAGCAGCTTGGTAACTAGTCGAGGCTACGAGCAGTACTTC. V usage is TRBV5-6 and J usage is TRBJ2-7; possibly TRBD2 for D (5 bases). The CDR3 has 15 amino acids. CDR1 is SGHDT and CDR2 is YYEEEE in the germline V gene. V lost 0 bases, J lost 3 bases, and 13 bases lay in between.

The chain carries TRBV6-6 and TRBJ1-1; 8 bases line up with TRBD1. The germline V gene has CDR1 MNHNY and CDR2 SVGAGI (reference sequence). The CDR3 covers 13 residues. J was trimmed by 6 bases and V by 8 bases; bases with no gene match: 8. Here the CDR3 reads CASARQGASEAFF. The CDR3 DNA reads as TGTGCCAGCGCACGCCAGGGGGCCTCTGAAGCTTTCTTT.

This clone was picked up a small number of times. Other DNA sequences in this sample translate to the same CDR3. The CDR3 nucleotides read TGTGCCAGCAGTGACCGGGACAGGGGTCTATACGAGCAGTACTTC. Amino acid sequence: CASSDRDRGLYEQYF. The chain joins TRBV6-1 to TRBJ2-7, with TRBD1 identical over 10 bases. The CDR3 totals 15 residues. V shed 3 bases and J 4 bases; nucleotides not matched to a gene: 6. Germline V gene lookup returns CDR1 MNHNS and CDR2 SASEGT.

The chain uses TRBV9 and TRBJ2-7, with D unresolved. Trimming cost V 3 bases and J 3 bases, with 7 bases left between them. CDR3 length: 12 residues. The germline CDR1 and CDR2 sequences are SGDLS and YYNGEE. This chain's CDR3 is CASSGPSYEQYF. The CDR3, as DNA: TGTGCCAGCAGCGGCCCTAGCTACGAGCAGTACTTC.

The chain links TRBV4-1 to TRBJ1-6; D is ambiguous. V was pared by 2 bases and J by 9 bases, with 11 bases between. The CDR3 is 14 residues long. Germline CDR1 MGHRA, CDR2 YSYEKL. The CDR3 sequence is CASSQQVEGSPLHF. The CDR3 region has the DNA TGCGCCAGCAGCCAACAAGTTGAGGGTTCACCCCTCCACTTT.

V is TRBV29-1 and J is TRBJ2-1; D perhaps matches TRBD2 (7 bases). Germline CDR1 reads SQVTM; CDR2 reads ANQGSEA. This CDR3 region has 12 residues. The CDR3 nucleotides are TGCGGTGGGGGGGGCAGGGCGGATGAGCAGTTCTTC. Its protein is CGGGGRADEQFF.

The sample holds a few counts of this clone. This chain joins TRBV2 and TRBJ2-7; TRBD2 is a possible D gene (5 bases). The CDR3 covers 14 residues. Looked up from germline, CDR1 is SNHLY and CDR2 is FYNNEI. The V end lost 1 base, the J end lost 3 bases, and 10 bases lay between the germline ends. The CDR3 reads CASSEERSNYEQYF. CDR3 DNA: TGTGCCAGCAGTGAAGAGCGGTCCAACTACGAGCAGTACTTC.

The rearrangement joins TRBV30 to TRBJ1-2, with 7 bases matching TRBD1. This CDR3 region has 14 residues. V gave up 2 bases and J gave up 5 bases; unmatched junction bases: 8. Per the germline V gene, CDR1 is GTSNPN and CDR2 is SVGIG (reference sequence). The DNA of the CDR3 is TGTGCCTGGAGTCTCACCAGGGGGACATATGGCTACACCTTC. Protein product: CAWSLTRGTYGYTF. Filled out from reference TRBV30 and TRBJ1-2, the complete variable domain reads SQTIHQWPATLVQPVGSPLSLECTVEGTSNPNLYWYRQAAGRGLQLLFYSVGIGQISSEVPQNLSASRPQDRQFILSSKKLLLSDSGFYLCAWSLTRGTYGYTFGSGTRLTVV.

The chain couples TRBV10-3 to TRBJ2-1; TRBD1 matches 7 bases. This CDR3 comprises 18 residues. Trimming at V came to 0 bases and at J to 4 bases, leaving 12 bases not matched to a gene. CDR1 is ENHRY, CDR2 SYGVKD, per germline. CDR3 nucleotides: TGTGCCATCAGTGAGTCGCTCTCAATAGGGGGCAGTTACAATGAGCAGTTCTTC. Translated, it gives CAISESLSIGGSYNEQFF.

The rearrangement joins TRBV7-2 to TRBJ1-2; perhaps TRBD1 as D (5 bases). Trimming cost V 5 bases and J 13 bases, with 14 bases left between them. This CDR3 is built from 11 residues. Germline assignment: CDR1 SGHTA and CDR2 FQGNSA. The CDR3: CASSNFQGGTF. The CDR3, as DNA: TGTGCCAGCAGCAATTTCCAGGGAGGCACCTTC.

In its sample, this clone was seen a few times. V is TRBV27 and J is TRBJ2-7; possibly TRBD2 for D (7 bases). The germline V and J ends were trimmed by 5 bases and 2 bases, with 16 bases remaining between them. The CDR3 is 15 amino acids. Germline CDR1 and CDR2: MNHEY and SMNVEV (reference sequence). The CDR3 region has the DNA TGTGCCAGCAGTATAAGGACTAGGGGGACCTACGAGCAGTACTTC. Its translation: CASSIRTRGTYEQYF.